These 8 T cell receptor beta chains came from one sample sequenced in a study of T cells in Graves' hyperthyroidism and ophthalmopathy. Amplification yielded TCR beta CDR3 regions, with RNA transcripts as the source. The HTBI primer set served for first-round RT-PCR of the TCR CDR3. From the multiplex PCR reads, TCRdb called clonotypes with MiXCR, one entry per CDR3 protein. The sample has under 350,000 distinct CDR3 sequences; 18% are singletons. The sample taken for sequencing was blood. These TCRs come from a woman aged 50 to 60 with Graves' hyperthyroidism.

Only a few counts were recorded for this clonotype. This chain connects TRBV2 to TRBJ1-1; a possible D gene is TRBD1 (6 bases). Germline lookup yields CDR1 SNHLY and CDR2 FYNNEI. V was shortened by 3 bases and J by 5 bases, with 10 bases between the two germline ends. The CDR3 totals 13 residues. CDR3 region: CASSDQGPTEAFF. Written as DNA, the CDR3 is TGTGCCAGCAGTGATCAGGGGCCAACTGAAGCTTTCTTT.

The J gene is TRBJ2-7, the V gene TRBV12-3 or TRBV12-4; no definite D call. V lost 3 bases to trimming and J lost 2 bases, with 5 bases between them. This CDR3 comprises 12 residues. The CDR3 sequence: CASSFGAYEQYF. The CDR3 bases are TGTGCCAGCAGTTTTGGTGCCTACGAGCAGTACTTC.

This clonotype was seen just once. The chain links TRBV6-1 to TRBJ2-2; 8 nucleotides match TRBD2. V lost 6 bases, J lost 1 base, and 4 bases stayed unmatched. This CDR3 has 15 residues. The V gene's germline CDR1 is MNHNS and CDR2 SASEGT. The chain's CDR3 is CASSNLAGNTGELFF. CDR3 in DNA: TGTGCCAGCAGCAATCTAGCGGGGAACACCGGGGAGCTGTTTTTT.

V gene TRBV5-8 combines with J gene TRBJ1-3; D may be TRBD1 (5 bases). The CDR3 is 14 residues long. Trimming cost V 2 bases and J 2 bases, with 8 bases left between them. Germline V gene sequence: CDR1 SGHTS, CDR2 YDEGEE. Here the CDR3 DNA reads TGTGCCAGCAGCTTCAAGGGGCCTGGAAACACCATATATTTT. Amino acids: CASSFKGPGNTIYF.

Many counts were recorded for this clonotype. CDR3 residues: CASKGVRNEQFF. As DNA, the CDR3 is TGTGCCAGCAAGGGGGTTAGGAATGAGCAGTTCTTC. The genes are TRBV6-1 and TRBJ2-1; D perhaps matches TRBD1 (6 bases). V was trimmed by 7 bases and J by 7 bases, leaving 11 bases between them. Per germline, CDR1 MNHNS and CDR2 SASEGT. The CDR3 runs to 12 residues.

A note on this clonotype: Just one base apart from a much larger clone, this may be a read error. CDR3 bases: TGTGCCAGCAGTTTTATTGGGTTCAGGCGCCCCGAGACCCAGTACTTC. It translates to CASSFIGFRRPETQYF. The chain has TRBV12-3 or TRBV12-4 and TRBJ2-5; D is unresolved. The CDR3 loop spans 16 amino acids. Trimming stripped 3 bases from V and 5 bases from J, with 19 bases between.

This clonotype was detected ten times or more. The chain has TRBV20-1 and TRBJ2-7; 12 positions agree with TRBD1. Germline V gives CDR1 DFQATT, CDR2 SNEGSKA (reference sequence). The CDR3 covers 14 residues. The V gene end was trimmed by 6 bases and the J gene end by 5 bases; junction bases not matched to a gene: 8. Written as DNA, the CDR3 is TGCAGTGCACCCGGGACAGGGGGCTGGGACGAGCAGTACTTC. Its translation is CSAPGTGGWDEQYF.

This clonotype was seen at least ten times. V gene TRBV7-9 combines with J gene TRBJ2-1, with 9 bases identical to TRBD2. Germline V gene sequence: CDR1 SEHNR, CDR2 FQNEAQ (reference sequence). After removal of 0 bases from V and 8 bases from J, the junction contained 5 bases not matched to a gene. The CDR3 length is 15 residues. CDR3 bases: TGTGCCAGCAGCTTAGCGTCTAGCGGGATCCATGAGCAGTTCTTC. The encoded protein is CASSLASSGIHEQFF.